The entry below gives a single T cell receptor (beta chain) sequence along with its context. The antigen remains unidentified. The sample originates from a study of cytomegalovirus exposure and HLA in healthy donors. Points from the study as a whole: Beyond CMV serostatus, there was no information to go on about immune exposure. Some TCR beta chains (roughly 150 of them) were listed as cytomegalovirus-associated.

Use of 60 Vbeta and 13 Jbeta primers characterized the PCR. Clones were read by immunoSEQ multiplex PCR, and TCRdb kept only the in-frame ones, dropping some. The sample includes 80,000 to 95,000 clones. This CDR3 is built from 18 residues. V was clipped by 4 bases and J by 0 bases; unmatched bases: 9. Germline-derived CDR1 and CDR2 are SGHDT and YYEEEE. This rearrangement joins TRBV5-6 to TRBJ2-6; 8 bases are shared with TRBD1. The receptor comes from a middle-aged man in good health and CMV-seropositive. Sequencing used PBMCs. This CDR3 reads CASSPPGGQGSGANVLTF. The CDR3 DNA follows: TGTGCCAGCAGCCCCCCAGGGGGCCAGGGCTCTGGGGCCAACGTCCTGACTTTC.